The 10 T cell receptor beta chains listed next were all sequenced from one sample in a study of cytomegalovirus exposure and HLA in healthy donors. Researchers ran the PCR with 60 Vbeta and 13 Jbeta primers. The protocol was immunoSEQ multiplex PCR, while the TCRdb copy is restricted to in-frame clones and leaves out a portion. The data contain approximately 180,000 clones, about an eighth of them singletons. Sequenced input: PBMCs. Every receptor here comes from a man aged 45 to 65 in good health and CMV-seropositive.

The rearrangement joins TRBV2 to TRBJ1-4; 7 bases map to TRBD1. Germline CDR1 SNHLY, CDR2 FYNNEI. V lost 11 bases, J lost 7 bases, and 10 bases stayed unmatched. The CDR3 is 13 residues long. The CDR3 sequence: CASGRQGLEKLFF. CDR3 bases: TGTGCCTCCGGGAGACAGGGCCTTGAAAAACTGTTTTTT.

The table lists this clone with a few counts. The J gene is TRBJ1-1, the V gene TRBV2; D may be TRBD1 (6 bases). Between the trimmed V and J ends, which lost 3 bases and 1 base, there was a span of 12 bases. Germline CDR1 and CDR2: SNHLY and FYNNEI. This CDR3 has 15 residues. This CDR3 reads CASSDTGNSNTEAFF. As DNA, the CDR3 is TGTGCCAGCAGTGACACAGGGAATTCGAACACTGAAGCTTTCTTT.

This chain uses TRBV5-4 with TRBJ2-7, with TRBD1 matching 11 bases. V dropped 6 bases and J dropped 3; count of bases not matched to a gene: 8. The CDR3 has 15 amino acids. Looked up from germline, CDR1 is SGHNT and CDR2 is YYREEE (reference sequence). As DNA, the CDR3 is TGTGCCAGCACCCACCAGGGACAGGGGGTCTACGAGCAGTACGTC. Residues: CASTHQGQGVYEQYV.

This clone has a handful of counts. The chain couples TRBV25-1 to TRBJ1-4; D is perhaps TRBD1 (6 bases). The length of the CDR3 is 17 residues. V dropped 8 bases and J dropped 8 bases, with 27 bases sitting between them. CDR1 MGHDK and CDR2 SYGVNS come from the germline V gene. Here the CDR3 DNA reads TGTGCCAGCTCCTTGCCAAGGGGGGGCTTGAAAGGAGAAAAACTGTTTTTT. Translated, it gives CASSLPRGGLKGEKLFF.

The V gene is TRBV7-8, the J gene TRBJ2-5; D perhaps matches TRBD1 (5 bases). The CDR3 has 17 residues. Germline V lookup: CDR1 SGHVS, CDR2 FQNEAQ. V lost 0 bases to trimming and J lost 4 bases, with 18 bases between them. DNA for the CDR3: TGTGCCAGCAGCTTAGCGCTCAGGGTAGTGGTCGGAGAGACCCAGTACTTC. Translation gives CASSLALRVVVGETQYF.

This clone was found a few times. The chain combines TRBV2 with TRBJ2-3, with TRBD1 matching 8 bases. V lost 5 bases, J lost 1 base, and 5 bases stayed unmatched. Germline CDR1 SNHLY, CDR2 FYNNEI. The CDR3 covers 15 residues. Written as DNA, the CDR3 is TGTGCCAGCAGTCTGGACAGGGTGGGCACAGATACGCAGTATTTT. Amino acids: CASSLDRVGTDTQYF.

V usage is TRBV2 and J usage is TRBJ1-2, with a possible D match to TRBD1 (6 bases). Germline CDR1 and CDR2: SNHLY and FYNNEI. The CDR3 is made up of 15 amino acids. V was pared by 1 base and J by 8 bases, with 17 bases between. CDR3 residues: CASSEEAGDGRGYTF. Written as DNA, the CDR3 is TGTGCCAGCAGTGAAGAGGCAGGGGACGGTCGGGGCTACACCTTC. Based on the CDR3 plus reference TRBV2 and TRBJ1-2, the full variable domain is EPEVTQTPSHQVTQMGQEVILRCVPISNHLYFYWYRQILGQKVEFLVSFYNNEISEKSEIFDDQFSVERPDGSNFTLKIRSTKLEDSAMYFCASSEEAGDGRGYTFGSGTRLTVV.

There are a few counts of this clone. This specimen includes other DNA sequences encoding the same CDR3. The rearrangement links TRBV5-1 to TRBJ1-5, with D tentatively TRBD1 (5 bases). The CDR3 totals 15 residues. V lost 0 bases and J 1 base, leaving 8 bases between the germline ends. Germline CDR1 SGHRS, CDR2 YFSETQ. Written as DNA, the CDR3 is TGCGCCAGCAGCTTGGGGGGGGACAGCAATCAGCCCCAGCATTTT. It specifies CASSLGGDSNQPQHF.

V usage is TRBV14 and J usage is TRBJ1-6, with 9 bases that match TRBD1. The V and J ends lost 4 bases and 10 bases, in that order; junction bases with no gene match: 11. Germline V gene data show CDR1 as SGHDN and CDR2 as FVKESK. The CDR3 runs to 16 residues. CDR3 bases: TGTGCCAGCAGCCCTTTTCGGGACAGGGTAGCCTCACCCCTCCACTTT. Translated, it gives CASSPFRDRVASPLHF.

This sequence joins TRBV19 and TRBJ1-2; D might be TRBD1 (6 bases). V dropped 4 bases and J dropped 2 bases, with 17 bases sitting between them. Germline V gene lookup returns CDR1 LNHDA and CDR2 SQIVND (reference sequence). There are 16 residues in the CDR3. In nucleotides, the CDR3 is TGTGCCAGTAGTAGTAGGTCTAGGGGGGGAAACTATGGCTACACCTTC. Translation gives CASSSRSRGGNYGYTF.